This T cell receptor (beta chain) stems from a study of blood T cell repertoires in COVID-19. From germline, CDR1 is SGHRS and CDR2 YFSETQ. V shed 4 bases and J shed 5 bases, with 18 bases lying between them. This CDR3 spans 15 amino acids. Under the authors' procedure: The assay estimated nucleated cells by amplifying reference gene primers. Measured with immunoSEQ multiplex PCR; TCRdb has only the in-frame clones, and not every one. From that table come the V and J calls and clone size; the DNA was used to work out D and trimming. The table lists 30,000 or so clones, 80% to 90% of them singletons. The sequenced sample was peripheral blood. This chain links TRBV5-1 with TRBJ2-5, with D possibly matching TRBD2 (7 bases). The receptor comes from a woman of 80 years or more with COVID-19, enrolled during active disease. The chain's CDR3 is CASSPGATSIETQYF. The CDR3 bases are TGCGCCAGCAGCCCGGGGGCGACTAGCATTGAGACCCAGTACTTC.